The 27 T cell receptor beta chains given below trace back to one sample, sequenced in a study of cytomegalovirus exposure and HLA in healthy donors. 13 Jbeta primers and 60 Vbeta primers were used for the PCR. The table came from immunoSEQ multiplex PCR; TCRdb's copy has only in-frame clones and leaves some out. In the table there are 130,000 or so clones, around 80% of which are singletons. The sample taken for sequencing was PBMCs. These receptors all come from a woman younger than 35 in good health and CMV-seronegative.

This clone was seen once. The rearrangement uses TRBV7-9 and TRBJ2-6, with D possibly matching TRBD1 (6 bases). Per the germline V gene, CDR1 is SEHNR and CDR2 is FQNEAQ (reference sequence). The CDR3 has 18 residues. V lost 5 bases, J lost 0 bases, and 17 bases lay in between. The CDR3 loop reads CASSPIGQISSGANVLTF. The CDR3 coding sequence is TGTGCCAGCAGCCCCATCGGACAGATCAGCTCTGGGGCCAACGTCCTGACTTTC.

This rearrangement joins TRBV25-1 to TRBJ2-1, with 14 bases that match TRBD2. The V and J ends lost 5 bases and 12 bases, in that order; junction bases with no gene match: 9. The CDR3 runs to 15 residues. Germline V gene sequence: CDR1 MGHDK, CDR2 SYGVNS. The CDR3 here is CASSLVGLAGEAQFF. In DNA form, the CDR3 reads TGTGCCAGCAGTCTAGTGGGACTAGCGGGAGAGGCGCAGTTCTTC.

V and J are TRBV6-5 and TRBJ2-1; D is undetermined. This CDR3 contains 15 residues. CDR1 is MNHEY and CDR2 is SVGAGI in the germline V gene. The V end lost 6 bases, the J end lost 0 bases, and 12 bases lay between the germline ends. CDR3 DNA sequence: TGTGCCAGCAGCACTATTAGTAGCTCCTACAATGAGCAGTTCTTC. Translating it yields CASSTISSSYNEQFF.

The chain joins TRBV2 to TRBJ2-2; maybe TRBD2 (5 bases). The V gene's germline CDR1 is SNHLY and CDR2 FYNNEI. The CDR3 is 15 residues long. Trimming shortened V by 8 bases and J by 5 bases, and 18 bases separated the two germline ends. CDR3 region: CASHGRLEGTGELFF. In nucleotides, the CDR3 is TGTGCCAGCCATGGTAGGCTAGAGGGAACCGGGGAGCTGTTTTTT.

The J gene is TRBJ2-1, the V gene TRBV9, with D hard to call. V was cut by 0 bases and J by 10 bases, with 17 bases left in between. Germline CDR1 reads SGDLS; CDR2 reads YYNGEE. CDR3 length: 15 residues. The DNA of the CDR3 is TGTGCCAGCAGCGTAGATCGAGCCGGTCCCTTCGAGCAGTTCTTC. Translated: CASSVDRAGPFEQFF.

The chain carries TRBV9 and TRBJ2-7; D is possibly TRBD2 (6 bases). The germline gives CDR1 SGDLS, CDR2 YYNGEE. The germline V and J ends were trimmed by 3 bases and 6 bases, with 13 bases remaining between them. The CDR3 is 13 amino acids. The CDR3 loop reads CASSGGTRGEQYF. Here the CDR3 DNA reads TGTGCCAGCAGCGGCGGGACTCGAGGCGAGCAGTACTTC. The full variable domain, its missing parts supplied by reference TRBV9 and TRBJ2-7, is DSGVTQTPKHLITATGQRVTLRCSPRSGDLSVYWYQQSLDQGLQFLIQYYNGEERAKGNILERFSAQQFPDLHSELNLSSLELGDSALYFCASSGGTRGEQYFGPGTRLTVT.

Concerning this clone itself: The junction differs from germline at one of its ends, possibly a read error. V gene TRBV2 combines with J gene TRBJ2-1; the match to TRBD2 covers 10 bases. Germline V gives CDR1 SNHLY, CDR2 FYNNEI. The CDR3 consists of 11 residues. The CDR3 sequence: CASSELAGVLF. CDR3 in DNA: TGTGCCAGCAGTGAACTAGCGGGGGTTCTCTTC.

The chain combines TRBV10-2 with TRBJ2-1; D is undetermined. The CDR3 extends over 12 amino acids. Germline assignment: CDR1 WSHSY and CDR2 SAAADI. Trimming shortened V by 2 bases and J by 9 bases, and 8 bases separated the two germline ends. Here the CDR3 reads CASSEDSSEQFF. The CDR3 DNA reads TGCGCCAGCAGTGAGGACTCCAGTGAGCAGTTCTTC.

This clone was seen a few times. The chain couples TRBV19 to TRBJ1-1, with no clear D. The CDR3 spans 14 residues. Germline lookup yields CDR1 LNHDA and CDR2 SQIVND (reference sequence). V lost 9 bases and J lost 3, with 17 bases in between. CDR3 nucleotide sequence: TGTGCCAGCTCAGGATACGGGGAATACACTGAAGCTTTCTTT. This sequence encodes CASSGYGEYTEAFF.

The chain is built from TRBV7-9 and TRBJ2-1; 10 positions match TRBD2. With V trimmed by 3 bases and J by 7 bases, 9 bases remained unmatched. CDR1 and CDR2 (germline): SEHNR, FQNEAQ (reference sequence). The CDR3 length is 16 residues. CDR3 region: CASSFPASGSMNEQFF. CDR3 nucleotide sequence: TGTGCCAGCAGCTTTCCGGCTAGCGGGAGTATGAATGAGCAGTTCTTC.

CDR3 coding DNA: TGTGCCAGCTCACCACCGGGGCAGGGTTACCAGCCCCAGCATTTT. The encoded protein is CASSPPGQGYQPQHF. The rearrangement links TRBV18 to TRBJ1-5; possible D gene TRBD1, 5 bases. Germline V gene data show CDR1 as KGHSH and CDR2 as LQKENI. V lost 0 bases and J 7 bases, leaving 13 bases between the germline ends. CDR3 size: 15 residues.

The chain carries TRBV5-4 and TRBJ2-5, with 11 bases matching TRBD2. The CDR3 consists of 15 residues. The trim removed 4 bases at V and 4 bases at J, leaving 6 bases unmatched. Germline CDR1 SGHNT, CDR2 YYREEE (reference sequence). CDR3 nucleotides: TGTGCCAGCAGCCCTAGCGGGAGGCTGGGAGAGACCCAGTACTTC. Encoded protein: CASSPSGRLGETQYF.

The count of this clone is one. The J gene is TRBJ2-7, the V gene TRBV14; TRBD2 matches 9 bases. Germline V gene data show CDR1 as SGHDN and CDR2 as FVKESK. The CDR3 extends over 15 amino acids. Trimming removed 4 bases from V and 4 bases from J; junction bases left unmatched: 8. CDR3 amino acids: CASSLTGLARYEQYF. CDR3 sequence (DNA): TGTGCCAGCAGCCTTACAGGACTAGCGCGGTACGAGCAGTACTTC.

This clone was observed a few times. V and J are TRBV6-1 and TRBJ2-5; tentatively, D is TRBD1 (5 bases). Germline CDR1 reads MNHNS; CDR2 reads SASEGT. The CDR3 runs to 11 residues. V was cut by 2 bases and J by 7 bases, with 5 bases left in between. CDR3 amino acids: CASSERGTQYF. The CDR3 DNA is TGTGCCAGCAGTGAAAGGGGGACCCAGTACTTC.

Of note for this clone: Other DNA sequences in this specimen translate into the identical CDR3. The chain uses TRBV6-5 and TRBJ1-2; D is unclear. In germline, CDR1 is MNHEY, CDR2 SVGAGI. Trimming took 2 bases from V and 5 from J, leaving 9 bases between them. The CDR3 consists of 13 residues. The CDR3 DNA follows: TGTGCCAGCAGTTACGAGGGTGGGTATGGCTACACCTTC. Its protein product is CASSYEGGYGYTF.

This clone came up once. This CDR3 reads CASWGGVYEKLFF. CDR3 DNA sequence: TGTGCCAGTTGGGGGGGAGTCTATGAAAAACTGTTTTTT. The V gene is TRBV6-5, the J gene TRBJ1-4; maybe TRBD1 (5 bases). The CDR3 is 13 amino acids. From germline, CDR1 is MNHEY and CDR2 SVGAGI. The ends were cut back, 9 bases at V and 6 bases at J, with 14 bases in the middle.

V gene TRBV4-1 combines with J gene TRBJ2-2; TRBD2 matches at 10 bases. There are 13 residues in the CDR3. J lost 6 bases, V lost 7 bases, and 2 bases had no gene match. Germline V gene sequence: CDR1 MGHRA, CDR2 YSYEKL. The CDR3 DNA reads as TGCGCCAGCAAGGGGACTAGCGCCGGGGAGCTGTTTTTT. Protein sequence: CASKGTSAGELFF.

This clone was observed once. This sequence joins TRBV18 and TRBJ2-7; D is ambiguous. The CDR3 extends over 14 amino acids. Germline loops: CDR1 KGHSH, CDR2 LQKENI. Trimming removed 2 bases from V and 4 bases from J, with 12 bases in between. CDR3 in amino acids: CASSPGAPVYEQYF. For the CDR3, the DNA is TGTGCCAGCTCACCAGGAGCGCCCGTGTACGAGCAGTACTTC.

This clone was seen just once. The chain couples TRBV5-1 to TRBJ1-1; D gene ambiguous. Trimming removed 3 bases from V and 2 bases from J, with 29 bases in between. The CDR3 is 20 amino acids. Germline CDR1 is SGHRS and CDR2 is YFSETQ. CDR3: CASSYPPSGRTKGPNTEAFF. The CDR3 DNA sequence: TGCGCCAGCAGCTATCCCCCCAGCGGGAGAACGAAGGGCCCAAACACTGAAGCTTTCTTT.

V is TRBV29-1 and J is TRBJ2-1; 9 bases agree with TRBD2. The CDR3 runs to 21 residues. Germline trimming cut 1 base from V and 8 bases from J; bases unmatched to any gene: 27. The germline V gene encodes CDR1 SQVTM and CDR2 ANQGSEA. The CDR3, as DNA: TGCAGCGTTGAAGGCGGGGGTAGACTTTCAGAGGAGGTAGCGGGAGTTCATGAGCAGTTCTTC. Its translation is CSVEGGGRLSEEVAGVHEQFF.

This rearrangement joins TRBV19 to TRBJ2-2, with TRBD2 matching 9 bases. V shed 7 bases and J 6 bases; nucleotides not matched to a gene: 6. This CDR3 region has 14 residues. Germline CDR1 is LNHDA and CDR2 is SQIVND (reference sequence). The CDR3 sequence: CASMGLAFPGELFF. CDR3 bases: TGTGCCAGTATGGGACTAGCTTTCCCCGGGGAGCTGTTTTTT.

V is TRBV7-2 and J is TRBJ2-3, with TRBD1 matching 9 bases. The CDR3 has 15 amino acids. The trim removed 6 bases at V and 4 bases at J, leaving 8 bases unmatched. CDR1 and CDR2 from the germline V gene are SGHTA and FQGNSA. The CDR3 protein is CASRQRGQGPDTQYF. The DNA of the CDR3 is TGTGCCAGCAGACAGAGGGGACAGGGTCCAGATACGCAGTATTTT.

The rearrangement links TRBV6-1 to TRBJ2-2; D possibly corresponds to TRBD2 (6 bases). This CDR3 spans 14 amino acids. Germline V gene sequence: CDR1 MNHNS, CDR2 SASEGT. The V and J ends lost 6 bases and 5 bases respectively, with 13 bases between them. In DNA form, the CDR3 reads TGTGCCAGCAGAAGGGAGGCCCGAACCGGGGAGCTGTTTTTT. Translating it yields CASRREARTGELFF.

There are a few counts of this clone. J is TRBJ2-7 and V is TRBV18; D is possibly TRBD2 (5 bases). CDR3 length: 12 amino acids. The V and J ends lost 2 bases and 5 bases respectively, with 7 bases between them. Germline loops: CDR1 KGHSH, CDR2 LQKENI. The CDR3 DNA reads as TGTGCCAGCTCACCAATGGGAGACGAGCAGTACTTC. The encoded protein is CASSPMGDEQYF.

The CDR3 DNA sequence: TGTGCCAGCAGCCTCCGGGACAGATCCTATGGCTACACCTTC. Amino acids: CASSLRDRSYGYTF. The V call is TRBV5-4, the J call TRBJ1-2; 7 bases align to TRBD1. With V trimmed by 4 bases and J by 4 bases, 7 bases remained unmatched. The CDR3 is 14 amino acids. CDR1 and CDR2 from the germline V gene are SGHNT and YYREEE (reference sequence).

In this sample, this clone turned up once. The chain links TRBV6-1 to TRBJ1-2, with 9 bases matching TRBD1. CDR1 and CDR2 (germline): MNHNS, SASEGT. V lost 2 bases to trimming and J lost 2 bases; unmatched junction nucleotides: 6. This CDR3 has 16 amino acids. The CDR3 DNA is TGTGCCAGCAGTGAATGGTCGGGACAGGGCAACTATGGCTACACCTTC. Translation: CASSEWSGQGNYGYTF.

This chain links TRBV2 with TRBJ2-3; 11 positions match TRBD1. Germline loops: CDR1 SNHLY, CDR2 FYNNEI. J was trimmed by 2 bases and V by 8 bases; bases with no gene match: 9. This CDR3 region has 16 residues. The CDR3 sequence is CASVGRTGGATDTQYF. In DNA form, the CDR3 reads TGTGCCAGCGTGGGGAGGACAGGGGGCGCCACAGATACGCAGTATTTT.